A selection of T cell receptor beta chains follows, all from one sample in a study of blood T cell repertoires in COVID-19. Produced via immunoSEQ multiplex PCR; TCRdb's table is partial and in-frame only. The table includes 190,000 or so clones, about 87% detected once. Sequences were obtained from peripheral blood. These receptors all stem from a man aged 35-49 years with active or convalescent COVID-19. CDR3s include the opening cysteine and the closing phenylalanine or tryptophan. D genes are given only for firm matches. Expanded clones get a size class; other rows say once, few or many, or leave the size out.

>NA|TRBV6-6|NA|TRBJ1-2
TGTGCCAGCTTACGTGGGGGGAATTCGGGCGGCTACACCTTC
CASLRGGNSGGYTF
>NA|TRBV10-3|NA|TRBJ2-1
TGTGCCATCATCCCCGGGAGCTACAATGAGCAGTTCTTC
CAIIPGSYNEQFF
>TRBD2|TRBV9|NA|TRBJ2-1
TGTGCCAGCAGCGGGACCCGCGGGGGGGATTACAATGAGCAGTTCTTC
CASSGTRGGDYNEQFF
>NA|TRBV28|NA|TRBJ1-5
TGTGCCAGCAGTCTAAGACAGCTAAATAGCAATCAGCCCCAGCATTTT
CASSLRQLNSNQPQHF
>TRBD1|TRBV6-5|once|TRBJ1-3
TGTGCCACCTCCCCGAAGGGGGCTTTCGGAAACACCATATATTTT
CATSPKGAFGNTIYF
>NA|TRBV27|NA|TRBJ2-7
TGTGCCAGCAGTCCTCACCGGGGGTATTCCTACGAGCAGTACTTC
CASSPHRGYSYEQYF
>TRBD1|TRBV28|few|TRBJ1-4
TGTGCCAGCAGTCGCCTGGGACAGGGAAGGGGTGAAAAACTGTTTTTT
CASSRLGQGRGEKLFF
>TRBD1|TRBV29-1|once|TRBJ1-1
TGCAGCGCCACAGGGGCGCGGAACACTGAAGCTTTCTTT
CSATGARNTEAFF
>NA|TRBV30|NA|TRBJ1-2
TGTGCCTGGAGATCCCGTAACAGGGATCTCTATGGCTACACCTTC
CAWRSRNRDLYGYTF
>TRBD1|TRBV19|NA|TRBJ1-5
TGTGCCAGTAGTATCCTGACAGGGCTGGGCAATCAGCCCCAGCATTTT
CASSILTGLGNQPQHF
>NA|TRBV28|few|TRBJ1-6
TGTGCCAGCAGTTTTGGGGGGGTTTCACCCCTCCACTTT
CASSFGGVSPLHF
>TRBD1|TRBV6-2/TRBV6-3|NA|TRBJ1-2
TGTGCCAGCAGTGTCGGACAGGGGTCCTCTGGCTACACCTTC
CASSVGQGSSGYTF
>TRBD2|TRBV7-2|NA|TRBJ2-1
TGTGCCAGCAGCTTAGGCGCTAGCGGGATTCAGTTCTTC
CASSLGASGIQFF
>TRBD1|TRBV7-8|NA|TRBJ1-1
TGTGCCAGCAGCATAGGGACAGGGGACACTGAAGCTTTCTTT
CASSIGTGDTEAFF
>NA|TRBV5-6|NA|TRBJ1-2
TGTGCCAGCAGCTTGCCCATCCCGGACAGCGGCTACACCTTC
CASSLPIPDSGYTF
>TRBD2|TRBV10-3|NA|TRBJ2-3
TGTGCCATCAAACCGCTAGCGGGGGCTGACACAGATACGCAGTATTTT
CAIKPLAGADTDTQYF
>NA|TRBV3-1/TRBV3-2|NA|TRBJ2-5
TGTGCCAGCAGCCAAGAAATATTAGGACAACAAGAGACCCAGTACTTC
CASSQEILGQQETQYF
>NA|TRBV11-1|NA|TRBJ2-1
TGTGCCAGCAGCTGGGGACTTTACAATGAGCAGTTCTTC
CASSWGLYNEQFF
>NA|TRBV6-4|few|TRBJ1-1
TGTGCCAGCAGTGAGCTAGGTCAGTTGAACACTGAAGCTTTCTTT
CASSELGQLNTEAFF
>TRBD1|TRBV11-3|once|TRBJ2-7
TGTGCCAGCAGCTCACTCATCTCAGGGGGCGCACAGTACTTC
CASSSLISGGAQYF
>NA|TRBV5-6|few|TRBJ2-7
TGTGCCAGCTCAGGACTCGCACCCTACGAGCAGTACTTC
CASSGLAPYEQYF
>TRBD1|TRBV3-1/TRBV3-2|NA|TRBJ2-5
TGTGCCAGCAGCCCTGACAGGGGTAAGGCGACCCAGTACTTC
CASSPDRGKATQYF
>NA|TRBV18|NA|TRBJ2-2
TGTGCCAGCTCACCAATAAATGGGGCCCCGAACACCGGGGAGCTGTTTTTT
CASSPINGAPNTGELFF
>NA|TRBV14|NA|TRBJ2-7
TGTGCCAGCAGCCAGATACAGTCGGTCGAGCAGTACTTC
CASSQIQSVEQYF
>TRBD1|TRBV7-8|few|TRBJ2-7
TGTGCCAGCAGCTCACAGGGGGTCCACTACGAGCAGTACTTC
CASSSQGVHYEQYF
>NA|TRBV5-4|NA|TRBJ2-2
TGTGCCAGCAGCTTTAATCTGGGGGGCACCGGGGAGCTGTTTTTT
CASSFNLGGTGELFF
>NA|TRBV18|NA|TRBJ1-1
TGTGCCAGCGGGGTTGGGAGAAACACTGAAGCTTTCTTT
CASGVGRNTEAFF
>NA|TRBV27|NA|TRBJ1-5
TGTGCCAGCACCTACGTGGCGGGTCAGCCCCAGCATTTT
CASTYVAGQPQHF
>NA|TRBV9|once|TRBJ2-2
TGTGCCAGCAGCGTAGCACCAGGGGATATCGGGGAGCTGTTTTTT
CASSVAPGDIGELFF
>TRBD1|TRBV28|few|TRBJ2-7
TGTGCCAGCAGTTTAAGGTCCGGCAGGGGGTCCTTTTACGAGCAGTACTTC
CASSLRSGRGSFYEQYF
>TRBD1|TRBV7-3|NA|TRBJ2-1
TGTGCCAGCAGCCTCTCCGGGACAGGGGGCGGAAATGAGCAGTTCTTC
CASSLSGTGGGNEQFF
>NA|TRBV4-1|NA|TRBJ2-3
TGCGCCAGCAGCCAAGGGGGTAGCGGCACAGATACGCAGTATTTT
CASSQGGSGTDTQYF
>NA|TRBV7-9|NA|TRBJ1-4
TGTGCCAGCAGCCCCCCCCCGAGCACCCAGGAAGAAAAACTGTTTTTT
CASSPPPSTQEEKLFF
>TRBD1|TRBV5-8|few|TRBJ1-2
TGTGCCAGCAGCTTCGACAGGGGAGGCTATGGCTACACCTTC
CASSFDRGGYGYTF
>TRBD1|TRBV5-5|NA|TRBJ2-7
TGTGCCAGCAGCTCTGACAGGGTGGCCTACGAGCAGTACTTC
CASSSDRVAYEQYF
>NA|TRBV21-1|NA|TRBJ1-6
TGTGCCACCAAAGACACCTATAATTCACCCCTCCACTTT
CATKDTYNSPLHF
>TRBD1|TRBV3-1/TRBV3-2|NA|TRBJ1-2
TGTGCCAGCAGCCCAAAGACAGGGACTGGGGGCTACACCTTC
CASSPKTGTGGYTF
>NA|TRBV13|NA|TRBJ2-7
TGTGCCAGCAGCTTAGGACAGGGTTACGAGCAGTACTTC
CASSLGQGYEQYF
>NA|TRBV4-2|NA|TRBJ1-2
TGTGCCAGCAGCCAAGATTGGGGGGGGAACTATGGCTACACCTTC
CASSQDWGGNYGYTF
>NA|TRBV5-1|NA|TRBJ2-7
TGCGCCAGCAGCCCCGGCCTGGGACACCGCCCTTACGAGCAGTACTTC
CASSPGLGHRPYEQYF
>NA|TRBV5-1|NA|TRBJ2-2
TGCGCCAGCCCCTCAGGGGAGATAAACACCGGGGAGCTGTTTTTT
CASPSGEINTGELFF
>TRBD1|TRBV2|NA|TRBJ2-2
TGTGCCAGCAGCCCCCAGGGGGCTAACACCGGGGAGCTGTTTTTT
CASSPQGANTGELFF
>NA|TRBV18|NA|TRBJ2-7
TGTGCCAGCTCTCCCTGGGATCGCAGGGGAATACACGAGCAGTACTTC
CASSPWDRRGIHEQYF
>TRBD2|TRBV6-1|NA|TRBJ2-5
TGTGCCAGCAGTGAAGCGGTAGCGGGGGACGGGACCCAGTACTTC
CASSEAVAGDGTQYF
>TRBD2|TRBV29-1|NA|TRBJ2-1
TGCAGCCTCTCTAGCGGGGTGGGAAATGAGCAGTTCTTC
CSLSSGVGNEQFF
>NA|TRBV11-2|NA|TRBJ2-7
TGTGCCAGCAGCTCGACTAGAGGTGAGCAGTACTTC
CASSSTRGEQYF
>NA|TRBV5-4|NA|TRBJ2-5
TGTGCCAGCAGCTTGGATGCCTCTGGCCCCCAGTACTTC
CASSLDASGPQYF
>NA|TRBV5-1|NA|TRBJ1-1
TGCGCCAGCAGCTTGGATGGGGGCTCCGGGGCTGAAGCTTTCTTT
CASSLDGGSGAEAFF
>NA|TRBV2|NA|TRBJ2-4
TGTGCCAGCAGTGACGGGGGTCAACGTCGAAACATTCAGTACTTC
CASSDGGQRRNIQYF
>TRBD2|TRBV11-2|NA|TRBJ2-7
TGTGCCAGCAGCTTAAGCTGGGTCCCAGCGGGGGGTTTCTACGAGCAGTACTTC
CASSLSWVPAGGFYEQYF
>TRBD1|TRBV6-4|NA|TRBJ1-4
TGTGCCAGCCACCGGGACAGGGGGAATACTAATGAAAAACTGTTTTTT
CASHRDRGNTNEKLFF
>TRBD1|TRBV2|NA|TRBJ1-2
TGTGCCAGCAGTGTTGACAGGGGTCGCGGCTACACCTTC
CASSVDRGRGYTF
>NA|TRBV6-1|NA|TRBJ2-7
TGTGCCAGCAGTGAAGACTGGTACGAGCAGTACTTC
CASSEDWYEQYF
>NA|TRBV21-1|NA|TRBJ1-1
TGTGCCAGCAGCCCCCGTGCGGGGGGCCTCATGAACACTGAAGCTTTCTTT
CASSPRAGGLMNTEAFF
>NA|TRBV2|NA|TRBJ2-2
TGTGCCAGCAGTGATCAGGGTGCCGGGGAGCTGTTTTTT
CASSDQGAGELFF
>TRBD1|TRBV28|NA|TRBJ1-1
TGTGCCAGCAGTCCGCCCGCAATCGAGGTAACAGGGGGAAGTATGAACACTGAAGCTTTCTTT
CASSPPAIEVTGGSMNTEAFF
>TRBD1|TRBV2|NA|TRBJ2-7
TGTGCCAGCAGTGTGGGACAGGCTCAAACGGTGCAGTACTTC
CASSVGQAQTVQYF
>NA|TRBV9|once|TRBJ1-4
TGTGCCAGCAGCGTAGGAGTACAGTATGAAAAACTGTTTTTT
CASSVGVQYEKLFF
>TRBD2|TRBV19|NA|TRBJ2-5
TGTGCCAGCCGGGACTATAAAGAGACCCAGTACTTC
CASRDYKETQYF